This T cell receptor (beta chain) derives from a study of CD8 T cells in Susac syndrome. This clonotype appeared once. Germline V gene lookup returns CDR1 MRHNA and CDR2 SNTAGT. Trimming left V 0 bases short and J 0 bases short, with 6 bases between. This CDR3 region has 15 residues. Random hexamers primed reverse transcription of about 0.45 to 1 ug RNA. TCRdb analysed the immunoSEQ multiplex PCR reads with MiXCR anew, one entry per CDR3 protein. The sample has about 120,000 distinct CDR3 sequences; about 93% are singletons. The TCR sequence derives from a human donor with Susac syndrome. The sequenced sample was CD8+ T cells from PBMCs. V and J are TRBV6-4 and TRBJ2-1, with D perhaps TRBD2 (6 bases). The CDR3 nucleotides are TGTGCCAGCAGTGACTCAGCGGGCTCCTACAATGAGCAGTTCTTC. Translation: CASSDSAGSYNEQFF.